These 2 T cell receptor beta chains share one sample of origin, sequenced in a study of chemoradiotherapy in HPV16-positive cancers. Generated by immunoSEQ multiplex PCR, the TCRdb table keeps only in-frame clones and is missing some. Of approximately 11,000 clones in the sample, around 82% were seen once. This material was collected from a patient who underwent chemoradiotherapy. The receptors derive from a human donor with HPV-associated anogenital cancer.

The V gene is TRBV10-3, the J gene TRBJ1-1, with 7 bases aligning to TRBD1. The J segment lost 1 base and the V segment lost 7 bases, leaving 6 bases of the junction unmatched. The CDR3 loop spans 14 amino acids. Germline assignment: CDR1 ENHRY and CDR2 SYGVKD. CDR3 residues: CAIKGAKENTEAFF. The CDR3 DNA is TGTGCCATCAAGGGGGCGAAGGAGAACACTGAAGCTTTCTTT.

V gene TRBV19 combines with J gene TRBJ2-7; a weak D match, TRBD2 (5 bases). With 4 bases removed from V and 3 bases from J, the gap between germline ends came to 13 bases. Germline V gene sequence: CDR1 LNHDA, CDR2 SQIVND (reference sequence). This CDR3 is built from 14 residues. The CDR3: CASSRTDEDYEQYF. CDR3 DNA: TGTGCCAGTAGTAGGACTGATGAGGACTACGAGCAGTACTTC.